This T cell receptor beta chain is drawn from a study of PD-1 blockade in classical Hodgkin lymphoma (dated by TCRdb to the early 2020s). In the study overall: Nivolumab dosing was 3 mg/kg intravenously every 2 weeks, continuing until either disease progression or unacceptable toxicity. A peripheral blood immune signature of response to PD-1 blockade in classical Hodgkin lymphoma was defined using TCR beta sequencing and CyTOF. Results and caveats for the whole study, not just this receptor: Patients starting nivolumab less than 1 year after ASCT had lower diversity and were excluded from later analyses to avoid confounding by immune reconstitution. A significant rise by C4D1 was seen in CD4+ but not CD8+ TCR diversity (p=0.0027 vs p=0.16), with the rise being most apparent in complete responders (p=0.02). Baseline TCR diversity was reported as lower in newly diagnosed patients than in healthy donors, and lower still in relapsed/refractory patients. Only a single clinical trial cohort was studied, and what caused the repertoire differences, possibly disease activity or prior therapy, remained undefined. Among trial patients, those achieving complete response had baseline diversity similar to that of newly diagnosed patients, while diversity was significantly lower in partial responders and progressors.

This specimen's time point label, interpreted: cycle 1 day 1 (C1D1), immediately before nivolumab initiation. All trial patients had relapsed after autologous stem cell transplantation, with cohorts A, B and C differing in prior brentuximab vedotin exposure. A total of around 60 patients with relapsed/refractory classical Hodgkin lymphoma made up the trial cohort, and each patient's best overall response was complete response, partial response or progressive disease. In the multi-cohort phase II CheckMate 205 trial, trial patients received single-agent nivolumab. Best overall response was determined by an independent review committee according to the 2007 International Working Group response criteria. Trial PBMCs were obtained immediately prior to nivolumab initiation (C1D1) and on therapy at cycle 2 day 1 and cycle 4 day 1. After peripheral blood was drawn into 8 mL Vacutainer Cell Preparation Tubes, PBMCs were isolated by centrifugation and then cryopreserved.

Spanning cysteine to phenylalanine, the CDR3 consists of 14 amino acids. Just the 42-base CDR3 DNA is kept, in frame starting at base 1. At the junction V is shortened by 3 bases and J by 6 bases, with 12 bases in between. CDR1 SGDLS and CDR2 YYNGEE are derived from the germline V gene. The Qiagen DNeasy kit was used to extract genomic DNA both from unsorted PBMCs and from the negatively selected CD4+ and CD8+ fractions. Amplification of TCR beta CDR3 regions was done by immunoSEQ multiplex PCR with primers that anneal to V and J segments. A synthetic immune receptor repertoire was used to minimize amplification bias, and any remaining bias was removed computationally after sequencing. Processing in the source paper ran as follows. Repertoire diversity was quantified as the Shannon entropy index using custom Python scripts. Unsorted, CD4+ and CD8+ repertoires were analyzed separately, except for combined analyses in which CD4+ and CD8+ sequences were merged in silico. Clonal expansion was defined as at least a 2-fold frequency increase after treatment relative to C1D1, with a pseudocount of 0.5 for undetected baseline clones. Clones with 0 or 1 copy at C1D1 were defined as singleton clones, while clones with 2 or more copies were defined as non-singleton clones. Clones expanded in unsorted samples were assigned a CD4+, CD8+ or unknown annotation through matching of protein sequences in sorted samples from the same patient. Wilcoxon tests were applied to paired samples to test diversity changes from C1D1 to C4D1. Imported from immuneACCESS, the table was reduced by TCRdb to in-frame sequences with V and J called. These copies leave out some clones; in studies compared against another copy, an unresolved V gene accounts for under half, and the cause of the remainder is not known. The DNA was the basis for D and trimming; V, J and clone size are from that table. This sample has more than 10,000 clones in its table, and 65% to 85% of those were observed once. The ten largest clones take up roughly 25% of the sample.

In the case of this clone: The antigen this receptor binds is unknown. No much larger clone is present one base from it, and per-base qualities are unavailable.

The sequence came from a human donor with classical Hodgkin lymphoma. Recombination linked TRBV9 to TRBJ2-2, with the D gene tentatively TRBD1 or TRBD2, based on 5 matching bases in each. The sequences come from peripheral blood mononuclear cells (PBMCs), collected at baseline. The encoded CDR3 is CASSEMGEPGELFF. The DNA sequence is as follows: TGTGCCAGCAGCGAGATGGGGGAACCCGGGGAGCTGTTTTTT.